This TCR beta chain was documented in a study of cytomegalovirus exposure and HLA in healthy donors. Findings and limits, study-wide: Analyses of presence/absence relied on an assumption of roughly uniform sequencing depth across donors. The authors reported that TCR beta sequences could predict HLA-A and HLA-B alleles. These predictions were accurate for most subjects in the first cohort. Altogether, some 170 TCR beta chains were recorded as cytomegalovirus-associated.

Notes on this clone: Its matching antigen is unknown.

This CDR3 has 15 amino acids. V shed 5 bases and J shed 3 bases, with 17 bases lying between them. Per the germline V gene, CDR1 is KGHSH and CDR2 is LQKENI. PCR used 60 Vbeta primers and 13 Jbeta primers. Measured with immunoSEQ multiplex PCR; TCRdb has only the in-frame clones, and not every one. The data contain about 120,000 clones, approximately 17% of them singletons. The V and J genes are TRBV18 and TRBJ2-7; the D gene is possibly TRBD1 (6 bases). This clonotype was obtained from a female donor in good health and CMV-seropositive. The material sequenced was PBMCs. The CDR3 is CASSYQTGANYEQYF. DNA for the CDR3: TGTGCCAGCTCATACCAGACAGGAGCCAACTACGAGCAGTACTTC.